This T cell receptor (beta chain) was captured by sequencing in a study of cytomegalovirus exposure and HLA in healthy donors. The donors, nominally healthy at sampling, likely had unrecorded immune exposures. Amplification used 60 Vbeta primers and 13 Jbeta primers. The table came from immunoSEQ multiplex PCR; TCRdb's copy has only in-frame clones and leaves some out. The data contain around 140,000 clones, around 80% of them seen just once; the ten biggest clones take up roughly 1.8%. After removal of 3 bases from V and 1 base from J, the junction contained 3 bases not matched to a gene. This CDR3 contains 14 residues. The germline V gene encodes CDR1 GTSNPN and CDR2 SVGIG (reference sequence). General study points: Links to common viral pathogens appeared, in a later analysis, for several of the most significant clusters. One cluster of highly shared sequence variants probably arose as a sequencing artifact. In an earlier analysis, productive rearrangement rates for most beta V segments clustered near 87% or 30%.

Concerning this clone itself: What it binds is not known.

Sequenced material: PBMCs. The chain employs TRBV30 and TRBJ2-4; TRBD1 agrees at 7 bases. The sequence came from a female donor in good health and CMV-seropositive. The CDR3 bases are TGTGCCTGGAGAGAGACAGGGGCCAAAAACATTCAGTACTTC. The encoded protein is CAWRETGAKNIQYF.